This T cell receptor (beta chain) was observed in a study of cytomegalovirus exposure and HLA in healthy donors. A remark on this clone: Its target is unknown.

The ends were cut back, 2 bases at V and 0 bases at J, with 8 bases in the middle. Germline CDR1 and CDR2: MNHNY and SVGAGI (reference sequence). The CDR3 is 15 residues long. Broader study findings: At a 0.05 false discovery rate, a later analysis found roughly 17,000 TCR beta sequences to be associated with HLA alleles. According to a later analysis, donors in an Asian-associated ancestry cluster reportedly had fewer N-insertions than the approximately 620-donor mean. For most subjects, TCR beta sequences were reported to predict HLA-A and HLA-B alleles with accuracy.

This PCR relied on a set of 60 Vbeta primers and 13 Jbeta primers. The authors' processing: A later analysis counted roughly 74 million unique TCR beta chains, around 10 million shared. The method was immunoSEQ multiplex PCR; TCRdb's version includes in-frame clones alone and lacks a portion of them. Clone size and V and J calls were adopted from that table, with D and trimming inferred from the DNA. This sample contains about 160,000 clones. The receptor was isolated from a woman aged 60-70 years in good health and CMV-seronegative. The material sequenced was PBMCs. The genes are TRBV6-6 and TRBJ2-1; D remains unclear. The chain's CDR3 is CASSYRLVSYNEQFF. Here the CDR3 DNA reads TGTGCCAGCAGTTACAGGCTAGTCTCCTACAATGAGCAGTTCTTC.